The TCR beta chain under discussion was sequenced for a study of CD8 T cells in ankylosing spondylitis. Findings and caveats of the study: Seven to nine highly homologous variants made up a TCR beta motif that seemed to typify ankylosing spondylitis blood. Clones linked to disease, bearing a CD8+ phenotype, were relatively rare in peripheral blood.

Quantitative 5'-RACE with molecular barcodes was used to make the TCR beta libraries. Each CDR3 protein gets one entry after TCRdb re-called the 5' RACE reads with MiXCR. The profile shows about 150,000 distinct CDR3 sequences, about 10% of them singletons. This clonotype was detected ten times or more. The antigen is not known. This CDR3 has 14 residues. Trimming stripped 1 base from V and 2 bases from J, with 10 bases between. In germline, CDR1 is DFQATT, CDR2 SNEGSKA (reference sequence). The sample was blood, either unsorted or a sorted T cell fraction (not recorded which). The chain couples TRBV20-1 to TRBJ2-3; the D is unclear. The clonotype was recovered from a female donor with ankylosing spondylitis or in good health (not recorded which). CDR3 nucleotides: TGCAGTGCTAGAGTAGGTGCGGTCACAGATACGCAGTATTTT. Translation: CSARVGAVTDTQYF.